This note documents a single T cell receptor beta chain sequence. The data derive from a study of blood T cell repertoires in COVID-19. Study-wide background: Sites across the United States, Italy and Spain contributed samples from acute and convalescent COVID-19.

As originally analysed: Amplifying reference gene primers gave estimates of nucleated cell counts. The assay was immunoSEQ multiplex PCR, and TCRdb's table has in-frame clones only and misses some. Clone size and V and J calls were adopted from that table, with D and trimming inferred from the DNA. Of more than 300,000 clones in the sample, roughly 90% are singletons; the top ten hold about 18%. The CDR3 runs to 18 residues. V was pared by 5 bases and J by 0 bases, with 10 bases of the junction left unmatched. Germline values: CDR1 MNHEY, CDR2 SMNVEV (reference sequence). Sequencing input: PBMCs or T cells enriched from blood (not recorded which). The receptor was isolated from a woman aged 25 to 39 who had recovered from COVID-19. The chain couples TRBV27 to TRBJ2-7; 13 positions agree with TRBD2. The CDR3 nucleotides read TGTGCCAGCAGTGCCGGACTAGCGGGAGTCTACAGCTCCTACGAGCAGTACTTC. Amino acid sequence: CASSAGLAGVYSSYEQYF.